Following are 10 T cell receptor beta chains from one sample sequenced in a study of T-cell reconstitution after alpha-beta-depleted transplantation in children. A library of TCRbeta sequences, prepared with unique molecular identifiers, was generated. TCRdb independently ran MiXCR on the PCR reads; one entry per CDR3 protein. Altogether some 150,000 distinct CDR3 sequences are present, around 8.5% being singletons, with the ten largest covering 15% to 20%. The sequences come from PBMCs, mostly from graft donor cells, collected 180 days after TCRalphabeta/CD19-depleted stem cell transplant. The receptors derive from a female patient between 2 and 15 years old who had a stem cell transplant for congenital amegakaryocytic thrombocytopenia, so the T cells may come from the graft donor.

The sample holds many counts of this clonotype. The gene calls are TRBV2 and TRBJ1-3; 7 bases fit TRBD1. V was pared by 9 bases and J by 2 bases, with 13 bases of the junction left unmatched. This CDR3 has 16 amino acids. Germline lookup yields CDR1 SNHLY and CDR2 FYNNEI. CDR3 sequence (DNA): TGTGCCAGTCTGCAATACAGGGGAAGGACTGGAAACACCATATATTTT. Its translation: CASLQYRGRTGNTIYF. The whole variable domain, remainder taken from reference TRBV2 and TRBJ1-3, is EPEVTQTPSHQVTQMGQEVILRCVPISNHLYFYWYRQILGQKVEFLVSFYNNEISEKSEIFDDQFSVERPDGSNFTLKIRSTKLEDSAMYFCASLQYRGRTGNTIYFGEGSWLTVV.

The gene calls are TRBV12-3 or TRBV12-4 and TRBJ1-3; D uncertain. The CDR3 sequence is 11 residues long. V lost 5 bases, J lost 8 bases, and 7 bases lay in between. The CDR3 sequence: CASSRRDTIYF. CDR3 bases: TGTGCCAGCAGTCGGCGTGACACCATATATTTT.

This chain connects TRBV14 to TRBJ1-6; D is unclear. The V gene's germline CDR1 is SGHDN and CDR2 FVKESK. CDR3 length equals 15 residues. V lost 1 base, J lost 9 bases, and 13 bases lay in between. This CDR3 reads CASSQATPGISPLHF. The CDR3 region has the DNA TGTGCCAGCAGCCAAGCCACTCCTGGGATTTCACCCCTCCACTTT.

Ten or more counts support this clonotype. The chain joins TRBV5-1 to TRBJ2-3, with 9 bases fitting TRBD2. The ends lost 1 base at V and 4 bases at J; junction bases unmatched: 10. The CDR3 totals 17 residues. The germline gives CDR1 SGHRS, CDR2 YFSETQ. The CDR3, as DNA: TGCGCCAGCAGCTTGTATACCCCGCGGGGGGGCCCAGATACGCAGTATTTT. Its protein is CASSLYTPRGGPDTQYF.

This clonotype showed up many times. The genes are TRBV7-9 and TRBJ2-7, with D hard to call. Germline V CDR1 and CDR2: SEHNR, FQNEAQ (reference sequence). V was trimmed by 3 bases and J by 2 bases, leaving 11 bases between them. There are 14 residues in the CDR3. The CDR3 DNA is TGTGCCAGCAGCTTGGCAGGAGTCACCTACGAGCAGTACTTC. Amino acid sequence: CASSLAGVTYEQYF.

Here the CDR3 DNA reads TGTGCCAGCAGCTTGAGCGGGAGTTTTGAGACCCAGTACTTC. Protein product: CASSLSGSFETQYF. The genes are TRBV7-7 and TRBJ2-5; 8 positions agree with TRBD2. Germline CDR1 and CDR2: SSHAT and FNYEAQ (reference sequence). J gave up 5 bases and V 3 bases, and 5 bases lay outside the gene matches. The CDR3 runs to 14 residues.

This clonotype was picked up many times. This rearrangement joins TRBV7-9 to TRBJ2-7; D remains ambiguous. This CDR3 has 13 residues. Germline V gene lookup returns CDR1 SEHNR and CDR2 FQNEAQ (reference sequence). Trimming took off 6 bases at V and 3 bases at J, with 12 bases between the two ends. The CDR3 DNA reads TGTGCCAGCAGTCGCTCCCTGGGCTACGAGCAGTACTTC. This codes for CASSRSLGYEQYF.

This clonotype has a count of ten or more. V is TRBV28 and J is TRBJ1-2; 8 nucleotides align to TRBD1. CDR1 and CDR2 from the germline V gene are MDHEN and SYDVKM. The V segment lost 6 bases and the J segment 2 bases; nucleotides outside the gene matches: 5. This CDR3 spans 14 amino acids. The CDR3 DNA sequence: TGTGCCAGCAGGTCAGGGGGCGCGAACTATGGCTACACCTTC. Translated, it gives CASRSGGANYGYTF.

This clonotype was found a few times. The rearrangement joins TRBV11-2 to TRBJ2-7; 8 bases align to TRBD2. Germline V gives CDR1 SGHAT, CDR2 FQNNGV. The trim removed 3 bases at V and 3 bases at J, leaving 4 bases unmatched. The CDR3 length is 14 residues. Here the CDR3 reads CASSFGLAFYEQYF. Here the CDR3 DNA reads TGTGCCAGCAGCTTCGGACTAGCCTTCTACGAGCAGTACTTC.

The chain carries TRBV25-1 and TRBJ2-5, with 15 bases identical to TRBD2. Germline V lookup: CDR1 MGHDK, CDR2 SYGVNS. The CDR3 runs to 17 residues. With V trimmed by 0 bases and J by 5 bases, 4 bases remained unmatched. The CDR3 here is CASSEYIGLAGGETQYF. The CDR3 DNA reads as TGTGCCAGCAGTGAATATATTGGACTAGCGGGAGGGGAGACCCAGTACTTC.